Below are 28 T cell receptor beta chains sequenced from a single sample in a study of T cell changes during pregnancy in multiple sclerosis. Produced via immunoSEQ multiplex PCR; TCRdb's table is partial and in-frame only. Seen here are approximately 52,000 clones, around 92% observed once, and the top ten hold roughly 0.25%. The sequences come from CD4+ T cells from peripheral blood mononuclear cells, collected in the third trimester of pregnancy. These TCRs come from a female donor with multiple sclerosis, enrolled in a pregnancy study.

The chain employs TRBV18 and TRBJ2-7, with D tentatively TRBD1 (8 bases). This CDR3 spans 14 amino acids. Germline assignment: CDR1 KGHSH and CDR2 LQKENI. V was pared by 4 bases and J by 6 bases, with 16 bases between. For the CDR3, the DNA is TGTGCCAGCTCACTGGGGGGGACAGGCGGCGAGCAGTACTTC. Its protein is CASSLGGTGGEQYF.

The chain has TRBV29-1 and TRBJ1-1, with unresolved D. The CDR3 loop spans 13 amino acids. The V gene's germline CDR1 is SQVTM and CDR2 ANQGSEA. V shed 7 bases and J shed 1 base, with 13 bases lying between them. CDR3 protein: CSAARQSNTEAFF. In DNA, the CDR3 is TGCAGCGCGGCGAGGCAGTCGAACACTGAAGCTTTCTTT.

This chain connects TRBV7-8 to TRBJ2-3; 8 bases agree with TRBD1. Germline assignment: CDR1 SGHVS and CDR2 FQNEAQ. The ends lost 2 bases at V and 2 bases at J; junction bases unmatched: 0. There are 14 residues in the CDR3. CDR3 loop: CASSLQGATDTQYF. CDR3 in DNA: TGTGCCAGCAGCTTACAGGGGGCCACAGATACGCAGTATTTT.

Turning to this clone: The junction departs from the called germline gene at one end, perhaps through a read error. The V gene is TRBV27, the J gene TRBJ1-1; D unresolved. The V gene's germline CDR1 is MNHEY and CDR2 SMNVEV (reference sequence). This CDR3 is built from 14 residues. CDR3 loop: CVSSLLTLNTEAFF. The DNA of the CDR3 is TGTGTCAGCAGTTTGTTGACATTGAACACTGAAGCTTTCTTT.

The chain joins TRBV10-3 to TRBJ2-3; 12 bases match TRBD2. Trimming removed 10 bases from V and 4 bases from J; junction bases left unmatched: 6. Per germline, CDR1 ENHRY and CDR2 SYGVKD. The CDR3 loop spans 14 amino acids. CDR3 loop: CATRLAGDADTQYF. DNA of the CDR3: TGTGCCACCAGACTAGCGGGAGACGCAGATACGCAGTATTTT.

The J gene is TRBJ1-1, the V gene TRBV28; no reliable D call. This CDR3 is built from 15 residues. Germline lookup yields CDR1 MDHEN and CDR2 SYDVKM. Deletions cut 1 base from V and 4 bases from J, with 13 bases between. The CDR3 reads CASSLYRSMSTEAFF. The CDR3 DNA sequence: TGTGCCAGCAGTTTATATCGTAGTATGTCCACTGAAGCTTTCTTT.

The V call is TRBV19, the J call TRBJ2-1; 7 positions match TRBD1. J gave up 3 bases and V 5 bases, and 4 bases lay outside the gene matches. Per the germline V gene, CDR1 is LNHDA and CDR2 is SQIVND (reference sequence). The CDR3 is 14 amino acids. The CDR3 reads CASSSGTVYNEQFF. The CDR3, as DNA: TGTGCCAGTAGTTCTGGGACAGTCTACAATGAGCAGTTCTTC.

This chain uses TRBV5-1 with TRBJ2-3, with TRBD2 identical over 11 bases. This CDR3 spans 19 amino acids. The V gene's germline CDR1 is SGHRS and CDR2 YFSETQ. Unmatched junction bases numbered 9, after V lost 0 bases and J lost 0 bases. CDR3: CASSLATSGGAFSTDTQYF. The DNA for the CDR3 is TGCGCCAGCAGCTTGGCCACTAGCGGGGGAGCATTTAGCACAGATACGCAGTATTTT.

The rearrangement uses TRBV9 and TRBJ1-2; D unclear. Trimming left V 3 bases short and J 0 bases short, with 3 bases between. This CDR3 contains 12 residues. Germline V CDR1 and CDR2: SGDLS, YYNGEE. The CDR3: CASSASNYGYTF. CDR3 coding DNA: TGTGCCAGCAGCGCATCTAACTATGGCTACACCTTC. Based on the CDR3 plus reference TRBV9 and TRBJ1-2, the full variable domain is DSGVTQTPKHLITATGQRVTLRCSPRSGDLSVYWYQQSLDQGLQFLIQYYNGEERAKGNILERFSAQQFPDLHSELNLSSLELGDSALYFCASSASNYGYTFGSGTRLTVV.

This clone was observed a single time. The chain links TRBV7-9 to TRBJ1-4; 8 nucleotides match TRBD1. V lost 5 bases to trimming and J lost 8 bases; unmatched junction nucleotides: 4. Germline values: CDR1 SEHNR, CDR2 FQNEAQ (reference sequence). The CDR3 spans 13 residues. CDR3 coding DNA: TGTGCCAGCAGCACCCGGACAGGGGAAAAACTGTTTTTT. Translated, it gives CASSTRTGEKLFF.

The gene calls are TRBV10-3 and TRBJ2-6; weak D call: TRBD2 (6 bases). This CDR3 spans 17 amino acids. Trimming took 0 bases from V and 4 from J, leaving 13 bases between them. Germline-derived CDR1 and CDR2 are ENHRY and SYGVKD. DNA of the CDR3: TGTGCCATCAGTGAGTCAGCGGCGGGGATCGGGGCCAACGTCCTGACTTTC. Translation gives CAISESAAGIGANVLTF.

V and J are TRBV11-2 and TRBJ1-1; D not resolved. Germline assignment: CDR1 SGHAT and CDR2 FQNNGV. The V end was cut by 7 bases, the J end by 0 bases, with 15 bases between. The CDR3 totals 15 residues. The CDR3 DNA sequence: TGTGCCAGCACCCAAGCTGTGGTACTGAACACTGAAGCTTTCTTT. Its protein is CASTQAVVLNTEAFF.

The chain carries TRBV30 and TRBJ2-2; 7 nucleotides match TRBD1. CDR1 and CDR2 from the germline V gene are GTSNPN and SVGIG (reference sequence). J gave up 6 bases and V 4 bases, and 5 bases lay outside the gene matches. The CDR3 spans 13 residues. CDR3 sequence reads: CAWKGAGAGELFF. DNA for the CDR3: TGTGCCTGGAAGGGGGCTGGGGCCGGGGAGCTGTTTTTT.

This chain connects TRBV14 to TRBJ2-5; possible D gene TRBD1, 5 bases. The end of the DNA aligns better with TRBJ2-7, so the J call may be wrong. Germline CDR1 SGHDN, CDR2 FVKESK. The CDR3 contains 15 residues. CDR3 loop: CASSRSGQGSYEQYF. Here the CDR3 DNA reads TGTGCCAGCAGCCGGAGTGGGCAGGGATCCTACGAGCAGTACTTC.

This chain links TRBV9 with TRBJ1-5; D not certain. With 0 bases removed from V and 3 bases from J, the gap between germline ends came to 7 bases. Germline V gene sequence: CDR1 SGDLS, CDR2 YYNGEE. The CDR3 is made up of 14 amino acids. CDR3 sequence (DNA): TGTGCCAGCAGCGTAGGGTTAGTCAATCAGCCCCAGCATTTT. Encoded protein: CASSVGLVNQPQHF.

The chain recombines TRBV5-1 with TRBJ1-4; 9 nucleotides line up with TRBD1. CDR1 is SGHRS and CDR2 is YFSETQ in the germline V gene. CDR3 length: 15 amino acids. V gave up 0 bases and J gave up 8 bases; unmatched junction bases: 5. For the CDR3, the DNA is TGCGCCAGCAGCTTGGAGGGACAGGGTCCCGAAAAACTGTTTTTT. Its translation is CASSLEGQGPEKLFF.

The table lists this clone with a count of one. The chain carries TRBV5-1 and TRBJ1-1, with TRBD1 as a possible D gene (6 bases). Per the germline V gene, CDR1 is SGHRS and CDR2 is YFSETQ. The CDR3 spans 13 residues. V gave up 5 bases and J gave up 5 bases, with 13 bases separating them. CDR3 DNA: TGCGCCAGCAGTCGGGACAAATTAACTGAAGCTTTCTTT. Amino acid sequence: CASSRDKLTEAFF.

The chain carries TRBV6-6 and TRBJ2-4, with 8 bases lining up with TRBD1. With 6 bases clipped from V and 0 bases from J, the junction kept 7 bases outside the gene matches. There are 16 residues in the CDR3. CDR1 and CDR2 (germline): MNHNY, SVGAGI (reference sequence). Here the CDR3 reads CASRPTGGVAKNIQYF. The CDR3 DNA reads as TGTGCCAGCAGGCCTACAGGGGGAGTAGCCAAAAACATTCAGTACTTC.

This clone was recorded once. This chain uses TRBV9 with TRBJ2-1, with 8 bases matching TRBD2. Germline V gene sequence: CDR1 SGDLS, CDR2 YYNGEE. After removal of 3 bases from V and 2 bases from J, the junction contained 7 bases not matched to a gene. The CDR3 totals 16 residues. This chain's CDR3 is CASSGLAGGTYNEQFF. DNA of the CDR3: TGTGCCAGCAGCGGCCTAGCGGGCGGGACCTACAATGAGCAGTTCTTC.

V is TRBV18 and J is TRBJ2-1, with 8 bases fitting TRBD1. V was pared by 3 bases and J by 6 bases, with 19 bases of the junction left unmatched. The CDR3 has 19 amino acids. CDR1 is KGHSH and CDR2 is LQKENI in the germline V gene. The CDR3 sequence: CASSPSLSVGQVSGNEQFF. The CDR3 nucleotides are TGTGCCAGCTCACCGAGCTTGAGCGTGGGACAGGTCTCTGGCAATGAGCAGTTCTTC.

The gene calls are TRBV29-1 and TRBJ1-2; no definite D call. Trimming removed 4 bases at V and 8 bases at J, with 11 bases between. The V gene's germline CDR1 is SQVTM and CDR2 ANQGSEA. This CDR3 contains 11 residues. CDR3 DNA: TGCAGCGTTGTACGGTTGGTCGGCTACACCTTC. Translating it yields CSVVRLVGYTF. The variable domain in full, completed from reference TRBV29-1 and TRBJ1-2, reads SAVISQKPSRDICQRGTSLTIQCQVDSQVTMMFWYRQQPGQSLTLIATANQGSEATYESGFVIDKFPISRPNLTFSTLTVSNMSPEDSSIYLCSVVRLVGYTFGSGTRLTVV.

CDR3 nucleotide sequence: TGTGCCAGCAGTTTAATGGGCCCCCCATCCTACGAGCAGTACTTC. Encoded protein: CASSLMGPPSYEQYF. The chain is built from TRBV28 and TRBJ2-7; no firm D call. Germline lookup yields CDR1 MDHEN and CDR2 SYDVKM. This CDR3 is 15 amino acids long. Trimming left V 2 bases short and J 1 base short, with 12 bases between.

The rearrangement links TRBV4-2 to TRBJ2-7; possible D gene TRBD1, 6 bases. Trimming took 0 bases from V and 2 from J, leaving 17 bases between them. The CDR3 runs 17 residues. From germline, CDR1 is LGHNA and CDR2 YNFKEQ. The chain's CDR3 is CASSQELYGGKTYEQYF. The CDR3 bases are TGTGCCAGCAGCCAAGAATTGTATGGGGGCAAGACCTACGAGCAGTACTTC.

CDR3 sequence: CASSEAGREGKLFF. CDR3 nucleotides: TGTGCCAGCAGTGAAGCCGGCCGGGAGGGAAAACTGTTTTTT. The chain carries TRBV6-1 and TRBJ1-4; D call uncertain. Trimming took 0 bases from V and 10 from J, leaving 12 bases between them. The CDR3 contains 14 residues. Per germline, CDR1 MNHNS and CDR2 SASEGT.

This chain joins TRBV5-8 and TRBJ1-5, with D tentatively TRBD1 (6 bases). With 2 bases removed from V and 6 bases from J, the gap between germline ends came to 18 bases. Germline-derived CDR1 and CDR2 are SGHTS and YDEGEE. The CDR3 extends over 16 amino acids. The DNA for the CDR3 is TGTGCCAGCAGCTTTCCCCAGGGGCCCCCCCCTCAGCCCCAGCATTTT. Translation: CASSFPQGPPPQPQHF.

This clone has a single count. The CDR3 DNA sequence: TGTGCCAGCAGTCAGACAGGGAGTCGGCTCCCCGAGCAGTACTTC. Its translation is CASSQTGSRLPEQYF. The chain links TRBV2 to TRBJ2-7; 7 positions agree with TRBD1. This CDR3 region has 15 residues. V lost 5 bases and J lost 6; bases outside the gene matches: 13. CDR1 is SNHLY, CDR2 FYNNEI, per germline.

A remark on this clone: Germline is not matched at one junction end, which may reflect a read error. The chain recombines TRBV19 with TRBJ2-4; D is perhaps TRBD2 (6 bases). Germline V CDR1 and CDR2: LNHDA, SQIVND (reference sequence). The CDR3 has 13 amino acids. This CDR3 reads CASSAQHLGGATF. DNA for the CDR3: TGTGCCAGTAGTGCCCAGCATCTCGGGGGAGCCACTTTC.

CDR3 nucleotide sequence: TGTGCCAGCAGCTTTCGCGGGAACACTGAAGCTTTCTTT. It encodes CASSFRGNTEAFF. The genes are TRBV5-5 and TRBJ1-1; D unresolved. The V gene lost 2 bases and the J gene lost 1 base, with 6 bases spanning the gap. This CDR3 contains 13 residues. CDR1 and CDR2 from the germline V gene are SGHKS and YYEKEE (reference sequence).